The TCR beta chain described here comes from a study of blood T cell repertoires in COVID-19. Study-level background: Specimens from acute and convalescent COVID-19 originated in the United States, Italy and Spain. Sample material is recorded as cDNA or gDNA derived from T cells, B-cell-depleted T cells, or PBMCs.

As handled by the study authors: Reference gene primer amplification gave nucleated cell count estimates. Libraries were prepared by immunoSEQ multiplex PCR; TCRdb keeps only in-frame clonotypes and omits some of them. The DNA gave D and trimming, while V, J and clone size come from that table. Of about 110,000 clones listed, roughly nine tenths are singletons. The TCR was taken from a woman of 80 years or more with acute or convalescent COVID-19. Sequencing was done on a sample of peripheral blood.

Here the CDR3 DNA reads TGTGCCTGGAGTGTCCCCAGGGGCCAGACCCAGTACTTC. This codes for CAWSVPRGQTQYF. The V gene is TRBV30, the J gene TRBJ2-5; TRBD1 is a possible D gene (6 bases). The CDR3 spans 13 residues. Per germline, CDR1 GTSNPN and CDR2 SVGIG (reference sequence). Trimming took off 0 bases at V and 6 bases at J, with 11 bases between the two ends.